This T cell receptor beta chain stems from a study of regulatory T cells in long-lasting Graves disease. The time point denotes: newly diagnosed GD, antithyroid drugs for less than 3 months. Preparation of the TCR library used RNA extracted from PBMCs. Construction of the TCR beta libraries employed iRepertoire HTBI primers in conjunction with Arm-PCR of CDR3 regions. TCRdb itself ran the multiplex PCR reads through MiXCR, one entry per CDR3 protein. The data contain roughly 610,000 distinct CDR3 sequences, approximately 16% of them seen just once; the ten biggest clones take up 12%. The V gene's germline CDR1 is DFQATT and CDR2 SNEGSKA (reference sequence). After removal of 6 bases from V and 3 bases from J, the junction contained 7 bases not matched to a gene. CDR3 length: 13 residues. The same sample was also studied in work on T cells in Graves' hyperthyroidism and ophthalmopathy.

The chain carries TRBV20-1 and TRBJ2-7, with 8 bases identical to TRBD2. Sequences were derived from peripheral blood mononuclear cells (PBMCs), sampled at new diagnosis, from a patient treated with antithyroid drugs. The source is a man aged 18 to 30 with Graves disease. The CDR3 nucleotides read TGCAGTGCGCTGAGCGGGAGAGTCTACGAGCAGTACTTC. Translated, it gives CSALSGRVYEQYF.